The 18 T cell receptor beta chains listed next were all sequenced from one sample in a study of cytomegalovirus exposure and HLA in healthy donors. Vbeta (60) and Jbeta (13) primers were used in the PCR. Assay used: immunoSEQ multiplex PCR; TCRdb lists only in-frame clones, some missing. The repertoire holds 100,000 or so clones, roughly three quarters seen once, with around 12% in the top ten. The sequencing sample was made of PBMCs. These receptors were taken from a woman aged 40 to 50 in good health and CMV-seropositive.

The V and J genes are TRBV7-9 and TRBJ1-2; TRBD1 agrees at 7 bases. Germline CDR1 and CDR2: SEHNR and FQNEAQ (reference sequence). The CDR3 contains 13 residues. V trimming: 5 bases; J trimming: 8 bases; junction bases outside the gene matches: 8. CDR3 sequence reads: CASSTGTAYGYTF. The CDR3 DNA sequence: TGTGCCAGCAGCACCGGGACAGCTTACGGCTACACCTTC. Variable domain in full (rest from reference TRBV7-9 and TRBJ1-2): DTGVSQNPRHKITKRGQNVTFRCDPISEHNRLYWYRQTLGQGPEFLTYFQNEAQLEKSRLLSDRFSAERPKGSFSTLEIQRTEQGDSAMYLCASSTGTAYGYTFGSGTRLTVV.

The J gene is TRBJ2-5, the V gene TRBV7-2; tentative D call: TRBD2 (5 bases). V gave up 4 bases and J gave up 1 base, with 13 bases separating them. The CDR3 length is 15 residues. Germline assignment: CDR1 SGHTA and CDR2 FQGNSA. The CDR3 DNA is TGTGCCAGCAGCTCCCAATCGGGGTTCCAAGAGACCCAGTACTTC. Encoded protein: CASSSQSGFQETQYF. The variable domain in full, completed from reference TRBV7-2 and TRBJ2-5, reads GAGVSQSPSNKVTEKGKDVELRCDPISGHTALYWYRQSLGQGLEFLIYFQGNSAPDKSGLPSDRFSAERTGGSVSTLTIQRTQQEDSAVYLCASSSQSGFQETQYFGPGTRLLVL.

This clone was observed a handful of times. This chain links TRBV4-2 with TRBJ2-2; 11 nucleotides line up with TRBD2. Germline trimming cut 5 bases from V and 8 bases from J; bases unmatched to any gene: 10. This CDR3 spans 16 amino acids. The germline V gene has CDR1 LGHNA and CDR2 YNFKEQ. The CDR3 loop is CASSKKTSGESGELFF. For the CDR3, the DNA is TGTGCCAGCAGCAAAAAGACTAGCGGGGAATCAGGGGAGCTGTTTTTT.

The chain uses TRBV7-8 and TRBJ2-1, with D perhaps TRBD1 (5 bases). The CDR3 length is 15 residues. V lost 3 bases and J 5 bases, leaving 14 bases between the germline ends. From germline, CDR1 is SGHVS and CDR2 FQNEAQ. This CDR3 reads CASSFPGSENNEQFF. In nucleotides, the CDR3 is TGTGCCAGCAGCTTCCCAGGGTCGGAGAACAATGAGCAGTTCTTC.

The chain is built from TRBV15 and TRBJ2-3; D remains ambiguous. The V gene lost 8 bases and the J gene lost 4 bases, with 16 bases spanning the gap. Germline lookup yields CDR1 LNHNV and CDR2 YYDKDF (reference sequence). This CDR3 region has 14 residues. CDR3 protein: CATSHVRQADTQYF. The CDR3 DNA sequence: TGTGCCACCTCCCACGTAAGGCAGGCAGATACGCAGTATTTT. Filled out from reference TRBV15 and TRBJ2-3, the complete variable domain reads DAMVIQNPRYQVTQFGKPVTLSCSQTLNHNVMYWYQQKSSQAPKLLFHYYDKDFNNEADTPDNFQSRRPNTSFCFLDIRSPGLGDTAMYLCATSHVRQADTQYFGPGTRLTVL.

The genes are TRBV6-5 and TRBJ1-1, with D perhaps TRBD1 (5 bases). The V and J ends lost 5 bases and 4 bases respectively, with 11 bases between them. The CDR3 has 13 amino acids. Germline CDR1 MNHEY, CDR2 SVGAGI. CDR3 sequence reads: CASSDDSFTEAFF. The CDR3 DNA sequence: TGTGCCAGCAGTGACGACAGCTTCACTGAAGCTTTCTTT.

The chain has TRBV27 and TRBJ1-1; 11 nucleotides agree with TRBD1. CDR3 size: 15 residues. Trimming removed 2 bases from V and 4 bases from J; junction bases left unmatched: 3. Per the germline V gene, CDR1 is MNHEY and CDR2 is SMNVEV (reference sequence). The CDR3 spells CASSLRGTGGTEAFF. CDR3 in DNA: TGTGCCAGCAGTTTACGCGGGACAGGGGGCACTGAAGCTTTCTTT.

The genes are TRBV9 and TRBJ1-4; D perhaps matches TRBD1 (6 bases). The length of the CDR3 is 13 residues. CDR1 and CDR2 (germline): SGDLS, YYNGEE. Trimming took 7 bases from V and 8 from J, leaving 15 bases between them. The CDR3 is CASGGHSNEKLFF. In DNA form, the CDR3 reads TGTGCCAGCGGGGGACACTCGAACGAAAAACTGTTTTTT.

The rearrangement uses TRBV7-9 and TRBJ1-5, with TRBD1 as a possible D gene (5 bases). Germline CDR1 reads SEHNR; CDR2 reads FQNEAQ (reference sequence). Between the trimmed V and J ends, which lost 1 base and 2 bases, there was a span of 9 bases. The CDR3 sequence is 15 residues long. CDR3 residues: CASSLGGFGNQPQHF. The DNA for the CDR3 is TGTGCCAGCAGCTTAGGGGGCTTTGGCAATCAGCCCCAGCATTTT.

The CDR3: CAWSTGQGSHQPQHF. The CDR3 DNA is TGTGCCTGGAGTACCGGACAGGGGTCTCATCAGCCCCAGCATTTT. The rearrangement joins TRBV30 to TRBJ1-5, with TRBD1 matching 9 bases. Germline-derived CDR1 and CDR2 are GTSNPN and SVGIG (reference sequence). The CDR3 sequence is 15 residues long. Trimming cost V 2 bases and J 5 bases; bases outside gene matches: 7.

J is TRBJ1-2 and V is TRBV5-5, with D perhaps matching TRBD1 (5 bases). CDR3 length equals 12 residues. The ends were cut back, 5 bases at V and 10 bases at J, with 15 bases in the middle. Germline CDR1 SGHKS, CDR2 YYEKEE (reference sequence). The CDR3 region has the DNA TGTGCCAGCAGTCGGGGGGAGGAGTTCTACACCTTC. This gives the protein CASSRGEEFYTF.

The V and J genes are TRBV4-1 and TRBJ1-1, with 7 bases fitting TRBD1. Germline loops: CDR1 MGHRA, CDR2 YSYEKL. The CDR3 is made up of 16 amino acids. V lost 4 bases to trimming and J lost 1 base; unmatched junction nucleotides: 9. The DNA of the CDR3 is TGCGCCAGCAGCCCCCAAGACTGGGACAGGAACACTGAAGCTTTCTTT. Protein sequence: CASSPQDWDRNTEAFF.

This clone was seen only a few times. The chain uses TRBV5-1 and TRBJ1-5; no reliable D call. Germline CDR1 reads SGHRS; CDR2 reads YFSETQ. V was trimmed by 5 bases and J by 7 bases, leaving 16 bases between them. This CDR3 comprises 14 residues. CDR3 loop: CASSYDGGAQPQHF. The DNA of the CDR3 is TGCGCCAGCAGTTACGACGGAGGAGCCCAGCCCCAGCATTTT.

This clone was observed a few times. J is TRBJ1-5 and V is TRBV10-1, with TRBD1 matching 7 bases. V lost 4 bases, J lost 6 bases, and 3 bases stayed unmatched. The V gene's germline CDR1 is WNHNN and CDR2 SYGVQD (reference sequence). This CDR3 contains 13 residues. The CDR3, as DNA: TGCGCCAGCAGTGGACAGGGCGGTCAGCCCCAGCATTTT. It codes for CASSGQGGQPQHF.

The rearrangement uses TRBV10-3 and TRBJ2-1, with a possible D match to TRBD1 (5 bases). The CDR3 sequence is 13 residues long. Trimming left V 7 bases short and J 5 bases short, with 12 bases between. The germline CDR1 and CDR2 sequences are ENHRY and SYGVKD. Here the CDR3 reads CAITGSTDNEQFF. The CDR3 coding sequence is TGTGCCATCACCGGATCGACAGACAATGAGCAGTTCTTC.

J is TRBJ2-5 and V is TRBV5-6; 9 bases are a match to TRBD1. The CDR3 totals 17 residues. From germline, CDR1 is SGHDT and CDR2 YYEEEE. With V trimmed by 4 bases and J by 7 bases, 17 bases remained unmatched. The CDR3 here is CASSQTGGSPRSGTQYF. The CDR3 bases are TGTGCCAGCAGCCAGACAGGGGGATCACCTCGGTCGGGGACCCAGTACTTC.

The genes are TRBV10-2 and TRBJ2-2; maybe TRBD1 (6 bases). The CDR3 has 14 amino acids. Between the trimmed V and J ends, which lost 7 bases and 7 bases, there was a span of 16 bases. Germline lookup yields CDR1 WSHSY and CDR2 SAAADI. The CDR3 loop is CASTQQGLVGELFF. DNA of the CDR3: TGCGCCAGCACTCAACAGGGTTTGGTCGGGGAGCTGTTTTTT.

This clone was seen a handful of times. The chain uses TRBV7-2 and TRBJ1-1, with 8 nucleotides matching TRBD1. CDR3 length: 15 residues. From germline, CDR1 is SGHTA and CDR2 FQGNSA. The junction had 10 bases not matched to a gene; V was cut back by 6 bases and J by 4 bases. The CDR3 DNA sequence: TGTGCCAGCAGGGTAGGCAGGGGGCGCGTCACTGAAGCTTTCTTT. Protein product: CASRVGRGRVTEAFF.